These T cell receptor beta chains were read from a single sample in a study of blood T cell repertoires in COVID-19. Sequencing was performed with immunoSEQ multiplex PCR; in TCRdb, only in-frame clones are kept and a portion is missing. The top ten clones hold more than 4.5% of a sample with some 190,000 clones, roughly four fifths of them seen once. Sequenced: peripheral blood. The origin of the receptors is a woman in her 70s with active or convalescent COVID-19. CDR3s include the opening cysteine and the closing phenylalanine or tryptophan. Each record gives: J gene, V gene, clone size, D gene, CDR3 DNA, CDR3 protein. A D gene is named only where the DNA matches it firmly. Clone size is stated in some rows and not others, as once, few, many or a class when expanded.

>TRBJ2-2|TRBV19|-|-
TGTGCCAGTAGTATAGAACTAGCCAGTACGGTCGGGGAGCTGTTTTTT
CASSIELASTVGELFF
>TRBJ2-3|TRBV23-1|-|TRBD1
TGCGCCAGCAGTCAACCCACGACAGGGGGTTCCACAGATACGCAGTATTTT
CASSQPTTGGSTDTQYF
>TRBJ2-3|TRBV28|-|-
TGTGCCAGCAACTCTCCGGGAGTAGAAGATACGCAGTATTTT
CASNSPGVEDTQYF
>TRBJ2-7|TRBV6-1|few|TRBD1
TGTGCCAGCAGTGAAGCCGGGACAGGGGGTTGGGAGCAGTACTTC
CASSEAGTGGWEQYF
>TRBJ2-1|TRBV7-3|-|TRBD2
TGTGCCAGCAGCTCCTCTAGCGGCGAGCAGTTCTTC
CASSSSSGEQFF
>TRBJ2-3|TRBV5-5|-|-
TGTGCCAGCAGCTTAACGAGCGGTTGGGCCCCGACCCCGGGAGATACGCAGTATTTT
CASSLTSGWAPTPGDTQYF
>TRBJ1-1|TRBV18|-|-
TGTGCCAGCTCACCGGTCGGGGTCGACACTGAAGCTTTCTTT
CASSPVGVDTEAFF
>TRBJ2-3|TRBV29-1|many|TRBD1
TGCAGCGTTGAAGAGGGGACAGGGGGCAGGACAGATACGCAGTATTTT
CSVEEGTGGRTDTQYF
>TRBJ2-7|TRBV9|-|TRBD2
TGTGCCAGCAGCGCCGAGGGGGGGCTAGCGGGAGGACCTTTCTACGAGCAGTACTTC
CASSAEGGLAGGPFYEQYF
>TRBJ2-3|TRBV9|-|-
TGTGCCAGCAGCGTAGGAGGTCGCACAGATACGCAGTATTTT
CASSVGGRTDTQYF
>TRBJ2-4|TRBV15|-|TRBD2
TGTGCCACCAGCAGAGATGTAGCGGGAGGGAACATTCAGTACTTC
CATSRDVAGGNIQYF
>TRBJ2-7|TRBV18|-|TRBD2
TGTGCCAGCTCAAAGACTAGCGGTGGGACCGAGCAGTACTTC
CASSKTSGGTEQYF
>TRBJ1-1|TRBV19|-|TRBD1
TGTGCCAGTAGTTCCGGGACAGTGAACACTGAAGCTTTCTTT
CASSSGTVNTEAFF
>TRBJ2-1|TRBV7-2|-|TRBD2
TGTGCCAGCAGCTTTATCGGGACTAGCGGGACCCACAATGAGCAGTTCTTC
CASSFIGTSGTHNEQFF
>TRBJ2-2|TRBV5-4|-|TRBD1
TGTGCCAGCAGCTCTAGACAGGGGGCGTCCGCCGGGGAGCTGTTTTTT
CASSSRQGASAGELFF
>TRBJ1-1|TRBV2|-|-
TGTGCCAGCAGTGACAGGGTGGGGATGAACACTGAAGCTTTCTTT
CASSDRVGMNTEAFF
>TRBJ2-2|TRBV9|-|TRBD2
TGTGCCAGCAGCGTTAGCGGGGGCTCGAACACCGGGGAGCTGTTTTTT
CASSVSGGSNTGELFF
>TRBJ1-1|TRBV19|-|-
TGTGCCAGTAGTACCGGACAGTACACTGAAGCTTTCTTT
CASSTGQYTEAFF
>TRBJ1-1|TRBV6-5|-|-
TGTGCCAGCAGGCGCTTAAACACTGAAGCTTTCTTT
CASRRLNTEAFF
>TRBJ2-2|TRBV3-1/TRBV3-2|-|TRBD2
TGTGCCAGCAGACGAACGGCGGGAGTGGGAACCGGGGAGCTGTTTTTT
CASRRTAGVGTGELFF
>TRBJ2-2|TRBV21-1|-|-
TGTGCCAGCAGCGGACGGGCGGGGGAAGGGGACACCGGGGAGCTGTTTTTT
CASSGRAGEGDTGELFF
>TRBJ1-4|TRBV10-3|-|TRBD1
TGTGCCATCAGTGACCCGACAGGGGTGGAAGAAAAACTGTTTTTT
CAISDPTGVEEKLFF
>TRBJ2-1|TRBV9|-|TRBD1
TGTGCCAGCAGCTACCGGGACAGGATTAGTGAGCAGTTCTTC
CASSYRDRISEQFF
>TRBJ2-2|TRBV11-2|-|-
TGTGCCAGCAGCTTAGGACAGGCGATCAACACCGGGGAGCTGTTTTTT
CASSLGQAINTGELFF
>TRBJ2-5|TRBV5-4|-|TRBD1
TGTGCCAGCAGCTTCTCTAGGGGCGCAGGGGGGACCCAGTACTTC
CASSFSRGAGGTQYF
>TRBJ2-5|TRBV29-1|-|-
TGCAGCGCGAGACAGGACCAAGAGACCCAGTACTTC
CSARQDQETQYF
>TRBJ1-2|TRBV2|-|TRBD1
TGTGCCAGCAGGCGGGACAGGGGCCCTCTATGGGGCTACACCTTC
CASRRDRGPLWGYTF
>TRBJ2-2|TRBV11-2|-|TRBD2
TGTGCCAGCAGCTTAGATGGACTAGGGAGTGGGGAGCTGTTTTTT
CASSLDGLGSGELFF
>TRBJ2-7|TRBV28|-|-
TGTGCCAGCAGACAGGGTAGATACGAGCAGTACTTC
CASRQGRYEQYF
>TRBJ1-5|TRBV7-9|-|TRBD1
TGTGCCAGCAGCTTAGCGACAGGGGGTCAGCCCCAGCATTTT
CASSLATGGQPQHF
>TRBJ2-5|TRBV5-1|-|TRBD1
TGCGCCAGCAGCCCCCGGACAGGGGGCGAGACCCAGTACTTC
CASSPRTGGETQYF
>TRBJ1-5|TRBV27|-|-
TGTGCCAGCCTCCGGGTCCCTTTAAGGTCCCAGCATTTT
CASLRVPLRSQHF
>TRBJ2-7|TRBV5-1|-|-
TGCGCCAGCAGCTCAGCGGGCCCCTCCTACGAGCAGTACTTC
CASSSAGPSYEQYF
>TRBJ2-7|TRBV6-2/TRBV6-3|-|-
TGTGCCAGCAGTTACGGGGCGACTGTCTACGAGCAGTACTTC
CASSYGATVYEQYF
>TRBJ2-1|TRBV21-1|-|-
TGTGCCAGCAGCAAGGACTTTGTCCGATCCCATGAGCAGTTCTTC
CASSKDFVRSHEQFF
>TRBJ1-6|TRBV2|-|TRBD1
TGTGCCAGCACCCACGGACAGGGATATAATTCACCCCTCCACTTT
CASTHGQGYNSPLHF
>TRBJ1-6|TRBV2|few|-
TGTGCCAGCAGCGAATGGGGCCGGCGGGGGTATTCACCCCTCCACTTT
CASSEWGRRGYSPLHF
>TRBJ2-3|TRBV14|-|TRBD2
TGTGCCAGCAGGACTAGCGGGAGTTCAGATACGCAGTATTTT
CASRTSGSSDTQYF
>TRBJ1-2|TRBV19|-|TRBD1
TGTGCCAGTAGTCGGACAGGGGAGGGCTACACCTTC
CASSRTGEGYTF
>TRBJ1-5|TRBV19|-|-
TGTGCCAGTAGTATAGGGCTGTCGGGGGGCAATCAGCCCCAGCATTTT
CASSIGLSGGNQPQHF
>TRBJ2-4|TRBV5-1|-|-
TGCGCCAGCAGTGAGGGATTAGCCAAAAACATTCAGTACTTC
CASSEGLAKNIQYF